Below are 27 T cell receptor beta chains sequenced from a single sample in a study of T cell repertoires in cytomegalovirus infection. The antigens of these receptors remain unknown. TCRdb reprocessed the reads with MiXCR, giving one entry per CDR3 protein. This table has roughly 280,000 distinct CDR3 sequences, less than 25% appearing once. This sample comprised cultured PBMCs, obtained from culture after CMV antigen stimulation. The source is a human donor in good health (CMV status not recorded). Some clones in this sample may be carry-over from other donors' samples.

There are a few counts of this clonotype. The V and J genes are TRBV19 and TRBJ1-4; D remains ambiguous. Germline values: CDR1 LNHDA, CDR2 SQIVND (reference sequence). The CDR3 is 14 amino acids. Trimming removed 5 bases at V and 10 bases at J, with 17 bases between. CDR3 DNA sequence: TGTGCCAGTAGTCCGACCTTGCGGACGGGAAAACTGTTTTTT. Residues: CASSPTLRTGKLFF.

This clonotype was recorded many times. CDR3 in amino acids: CATSPFGTGATNEKLFF. The CDR3 coding sequence is TGTGCCACTTCGCCCTTCGGGACAGGGGCAACTAATGAAAAACTGTTTTTT. The V and J genes are TRBV6-1 and TRBJ1-4, with 10 positions matching TRBD1. The CDR3 contains 17 residues. The germline CDR1 and CDR2 sequences are MNHNS and SASEGT. With V trimmed by 10 bases and J by 0 bases, 11 bases remained unmatched.

This clonotype has only a few counts. The chain carries TRBV6-2 or TRBV6-3 and TRBJ2-1; 9 bases are shared with TRBD2. Germline V gene sequence: CDR1 MNHEY, CDR2 SVGEGT. This CDR3 comprises 13 residues. Trimming removed 6 bases from V and 7 bases from J; junction bases left unmatched: 4. This CDR3 is CASRPGLANEQFF. CDR3 nucleotide sequence: TGTGCCAGCAGACCTGGACTAGCGAATGAGCAGTTCTTC.

In its sample, this clonotype was seen a few times. The V gene is TRBV6-5, the J gene TRBJ1-3; D remains unclear. Trimming took 7 bases from V and 2 from J, leaving 12 bases between them. The CDR3 sequence is 14 residues long. In germline, CDR1 is MNHEY, CDR2 SVGAGI. CDR3 DNA sequence: TGTGCCAGCAAAAGTCTTTCTACTGGAAACACCATATATTTT. Protein sequence: CASKSLSTGNTIYF.

In this sample, this clonotype turned up many times. CDR3 residues: CASSLPFRVSSTDTQYF. Here the CDR3 DNA reads TGTGCCAGCAGCCTCCCCTTTCGTGTTAGTTCGACAGATACGCAGTATTTT. The V and J genes are TRBV7-8 and TRBJ2-3, with unresolved D. Germline CDR1 is SGHVS and CDR2 is FQNEAQ. This CDR3 has 17 amino acids. Trimming left V 5 bases short and J 3 bases short, with 21 bases between.

In this sample, this clonotype turned up many times. The gene calls are TRBV5-6 and TRBJ2-3; tentatively, D is TRBD2 (5 bases). The CDR3 covers 15 residues. V shed 4 bases and J shed 2 bases, with 14 bases lying between them. Germline V CDR1 and CDR2: SGHDT, YYEEEE. The CDR3 region has the DNA TGTGCCAGCAGCGTCCCGACTGGACTCACAGATACGCAGTATTTT. Its translation is CASSVPTGLTDTQYF.

The sample holds many counts of this clonotype. The chain employs TRBV2 and TRBJ2-2; D possibly corresponds to TRBD2 (6 bases). CDR3 length equals 15 residues. V was clipped by 8 bases and J by 4 bases, with 17 bases between them. CDR1 is SNHLY and CDR2 is FYNNEI in the germline V gene. CDR3: CASLPGLGVTGELFF. The CDR3 bases are TGTGCCAGCCTTCCGGGACTGGGTGTCACCGGGGAGCTGTTTTTT.

This chain uses TRBV6-5 with TRBJ1-5; weak D call: TRBD1 (5 bases). The CDR3 extends over 13 amino acids. Trimming removed 5 bases from V and 7 bases from J, with 12 bases in between. Germline CDR1 reads MNHEY; CDR2 reads SVGAGI. In DNA, the CDR3 is TGTGCCAGCAGTCAAGACAGCCAACAGCCCCAGCATTTT. Translated: CASSQDSQQPQHF.

This clonotype was recorded a few times. The chain uses TRBV7-2 and TRBJ2-1; D is perhaps TRBD2 (5 bases). Germline-derived CDR1 and CDR2 are SGHTA and FQGNSA. This CDR3 has 14 residues. The germline V and J ends were trimmed by 2 bases and 10 bases, with 15 bases remaining between them. The CDR3 sequence: CASSLSDGVWEQFF. DNA for the CDR3: TGTGCCAGCAGCTTATCCGACGGGGTCTGGGAGCAGTTCTTC.

V usage is TRBV6-1 and J usage is TRBJ2-1, with 11 bases matching TRBD2. Germline assignment: CDR1 MNHNS and CDR2 SASEGT. The V gene end was trimmed by 5 bases and the J gene end by 3 bases; junction bases not matched to a gene: 15. The CDR3 extends over 19 amino acids. CDR3 region: CASSYALATSGTLYNEQFF. CDR3 sequence (DNA): TGTGCCAGCAGTTACGCTCTGGCGACTAGCGGGACCCTCTACAATGAGCAGTTCTTC.

This clonotype occurred many times. The rearrangement uses TRBV7-2 and TRBJ2-7, with unresolved D. Germline lookup yields CDR1 SGHTA and CDR2 FQGNSA. The ends were cut back, 2 bases at V and 3 bases at J, with 8 bases in the middle. There are 13 residues in the CDR3. In DNA form, the CDR3 reads TGTGCCAGCAGCTTAAGTGGGATCTACGAGCAGTACTTC. It yields the protein CASSLSGIYEQYF.

This clonotype was counted only a few times. The V call is TRBV28, the J call TRBJ2-2; D unclear. V was trimmed by 11 bases and J by 6 bases, leaving 16 bases between them. The germline V gene has CDR1 MDHEN and CDR2 SYDVKM. CDR3 length equals 13 residues. The CDR3 spells CADCALKAGELFF. The CDR3 nucleotides are TGTGCCGATTGCGCCTTGAAGGCCGGGGAGCTGTTTTTT.

The V gene is TRBV12-3 or TRBV12-4, the J gene TRBJ2-2; maybe TRBD1 (5 bases). The ends were cut back, 2 bases at V and 7 bases at J, with 11 bases in the middle. The CDR3 consists of 14 residues. CDR3 sequence: CASSLPGLGGELFF. CDR3 coding DNA: TGTGCCAGCAGTTTACCAGGGTTGGGCGGGGAGCTGTTTTTT.

This clonotype came up many times. CDR3: CASSFATKLNMNTEAFF. The DNA for the CDR3 is TGTGCCAGCAGCTTCGCCACGAAGTTAAACATGAACACTGAAGCTTTCTTT. The chain combines TRBV7-4 with TRBJ1-1; D gene uncertain. This CDR3 is 17 amino acids long. Germline V gene sequence: CDR1 SGHVT, CDR2 SQSDAQ. The germline V and J ends were trimmed by 3 bases and 0 bases, with 17 bases remaining between them.

This sequence joins TRBV20-1 and TRBJ2-1; unclear D gene. CDR3 length: 14 amino acids. V lost 3 bases, J lost 4 bases, and 13 bases lay in between. CDR1 and CDR2 from the germline V gene are DFQATT and SNEGSKA (reference sequence). The CDR3 is CSARGSPAYNEQFF. As DNA, the CDR3 is TGCAGTGCTAGGGGTAGTCCAGCTTACAATGAGCAGTTCTTC.

This clonotype was counted many times. The V call is TRBV27, the J call TRBJ1-1; the D is unclear. The germline gives CDR1 MNHEY, CDR2 SMNVEV (reference sequence). Between the trimmed V and J ends, which lost 3 bases and 5 bases, there was a span of 10 bases. The length of the CDR3 is 13 residues. In DNA form, the CDR3 reads TGTGCCAGCAGTTTCGCCACACGAACTGAAGCTTTCTTT. Translated: CASSFATRTEAFF.

This clonotype was detected only a few times. The rearrangement joins TRBV7-6 to TRBJ2-6; 8 positions agree with TRBD2. The CDR3 totals 19 residues. V lost 3 bases, J lost 0 bases, and 10 bases stayed unmatched. Germline CDR1 is SGHVS and CDR2 is FNYEAQ. CDR3 bases: TGTGCCAGCAGCTTGCTTCTTGCGGGAGGTCCCTCTGGGGCCAACGTCCTGACTTTC. Translation: CASSLLLAGGPSGANVLTF.

This clonotype showed up many times. The chain is built from TRBV7-2 and TRBJ1-5, with D possibly matching TRBD1 (5 bases). V was shortened by 2 bases and J by 5 bases, with 10 bases between the two germline ends. This CDR3 has 14 amino acids. In germline, CDR1 is SGHTA, CDR2 FQGNSA. CDR3 protein: CASSLSIRDQPQHF. The CDR3 DNA reads TGTGCCAGCAGCTTAAGCATCAGGGATCAGCCCCAGCATTTT. Looking up the rest from reference TRBV7-2 and TRBJ1-5 gives the full variable domain: GAGVSQSPSNKVTEKGKDVELRCDPISGHTALYWYRQSLGQGLEFLIYFQGNSAPDKSGLPSDRFSAERTGGSVSTLTIQRTQQEDSAVYLCASSLSIRDQPQHFGDGTRLSIL.

The V call is TRBV2, the J call TRBJ2-7; perhaps TRBD1 as D (7 bases). Germline V lookup: CDR1 SNHLY, CDR2 FYNNEI. Trimming pared 7 bases from V and 3 bases from J, leaving 22 bases between. CDR3 size: 16 residues. The CDR3 bases are TGTGCCAGCACCTCGGGCAGGGGGGATGTGCACTACGAGCAGTACTTC. It translates to CASTSGRGDVHYEQYF. The variable domain in full, completed from reference TRBV2 and TRBJ2-7, reads EPEVTQTPSHQVTQMGQEVILRCVPISNHLYFYWYRQILGQKVEFLVSFYNNEISEKSEIFDDQFSVERPDGSNFTLKIRSTKLEDSAMYFCASTSGRGDVHYEQYFGPGTRLTVT.

The rearrangement links TRBV5-6 to TRBJ2-4; 7 nucleotides match TRBD1. This CDR3 comprises 15 residues. V lost 5 bases to trimming and J lost 6 bases; unmatched junction nucleotides: 11. In germline, CDR1 is SGHDT, CDR2 YYEEEE. CDR3 coding DNA: TGTGCCAGCAGACCCAGGGGGAGTTCCGGAAACATTCAGTACTTC. This encodes CASRPRGSSGNIQYF.

The chain has TRBV15 and TRBJ1-5; TRBD1 matches at 9 bases. Trimming cost V 6 bases and J 7 bases; bases outside gene matches: 13. CDR1 and CDR2 from the germline V gene are LNHNV and YYDKDF (reference sequence). There are 16 residues in the CDR3. CDR3 amino acids: CATRDRGPNPEQPQHF. In nucleotides, the CDR3 is TGTGCCACCAGGGACAGGGGCCCCAACCCAGAGCAGCCCCAGCATTTT.

This clonotype was seen a handful of times. The chain combines TRBV19 with TRBJ1-5; 9 positions agree with TRBD1. The CDR3 extends over 15 amino acids. Per the germline V gene, CDR1 is LNHDA and CDR2 is SQIVND (reference sequence). Losses at the gene ends were 3 bases for V and 9 bases for J; bases not matched to a gene: 9. In nucleotides, the CDR3 is TGTGCCAGTAGTATGTTACAGGGGGCTAAGGGGCCCCAGCATTTT. Translating it yields CASSMLQGAKGPQHF.

This clonotype was seen repeatedly, ten times or more. This chain joins TRBV7-2 and TRBJ2-3; D is unresolved. This CDR3 spans 15 amino acids. V lost 1 base, J lost 1 base, and 9 bases lay in between. Looked up from germline, CDR1 is SGHTA and CDR2 is FQGNSA. The chain's CDR3 is CASSLESRGTDTQYF. The CDR3 DNA sequence: TGTGCCAGCAGCTTAGAATCTCGGGGCACAGATACGCAGTATTTT. The whole variable domain, filled in from reference TRBV7-2 and TRBJ2-3, reads GAGVSQSPSNKVTEKGKDVELRCDPISGHTALYWYRQSLGQGLEFLIYFQGNSAPDKSGLPSDRFSAERTGGSVSTLTIQRTQQEDSAVYLCASSLESRGTDTQYFGPGTRLTVL.

V usage is TRBV20-1 and J usage is TRBJ2-5, with 12 bases that match TRBD2. The CDR3 sequence is 13 residues long. J gave up 5 bases and V 6 bases, and 4 bases lay outside the gene matches. Germline CDR1 is DFQATT and CDR2 is SNEGSKA (reference sequence). The CDR3 sequence: CSARLAGVETQYF. CDR3 coding DNA: TGCAGTGCCCGACTAGCGGGAGTGGAGACCCAGTACTTC.

This clonotype was picked up a small number of times. The chain is built from TRBV7-6 and TRBJ1-4; D remains unclear. V lost 5 bases to trimming and J lost 5 bases, with 15 bases between them. The germline V gene has CDR1 SGHVS and CDR2 FNYEAQ. This CDR3 region has 15 residues. The DNA of the CDR3 is TGTGCCAGCAGCCCACAGACGGCTCCCAATGAAAAACTGTTTTTT. This codes for CASSPQTAPNEKLFF.

This chain links TRBV4-1 with TRBJ1-2; D might be TRBD1 (6 bases). The CDR3 consists of 15 residues. The V end was cut by 2 bases, the J end by 4 bases, with 14 bases between. The germline V gene has CDR1 MGHRA and CDR2 YSYEKL. CDR3 sequence: CASSQLTGTPYGYTF. The CDR3 bases are TGCGCCAGCAGCCAACTGACAGGAACCCCCTATGGCTACACCTTC.

At least ten counts were recorded for this clonotype. V usage is TRBV7-2 and J usage is TRBJ2-7, with 10 positions matching TRBD2. Germline CDR1 and CDR2: SGHTA and FQGNSA. J lost 2 bases, V lost 2 bases, and 6 bases had no gene match. The CDR3 has 16 residues. The CDR3 loop is CASSLQAGGPAYEQYF. The CDR3 DNA follows: TGTGCCAGCAGCTTACAAGCGGGAGGGCCGGCCTACGAGCAGTACTTC.